This TCR beta chain derives from a study of blood T cell repertoires in COVID-19. The overall study: COVID-19 samples collected from the United States, Italy and Spain covered acute and convalescent phases. T cells, B-cell-depleted T cells, or PBMCs supplied cDNA or gDNA.

Authors' methods: Amplification from reference gene primers served as the basis for estimated nucleated cell counts. Profiling relied on immunoSEQ multiplex PCR, and the TCRdb table lists in-frame clones only, not all of them. V and J calls and clone size are those listed in that table; D and trimming were worked out from the DNA. Of about 280,000 clones in the sample, roughly 90% were seen once. V trimming: 4 bases; J trimming: 2 bases; junction bases outside the gene matches: 5. Germline CDR1 and CDR2: SGHDT and YYEEEE. The CDR3 is 14 residues long. The chain uses TRBV5-6 and TRBJ2-5, with 7 bases aligning to TRBD1. This TCR came from a woman aged 50 to 60 who had recovered from COVID-19. The material sequenced was peripheral blood. This CDR3 reads CASSPGQLQETQYF. DNA of the CDR3: TGTGCCAGCAGCCCGGGACAGCTACAAGAGACCCAGTACTTC.